A single TCR beta chain is shown here with its context. Which antigen it targets is not known. Per-base quality was not reported, and no clone a single base away is much larger than it. From the cysteine through the phenylalanine, the CDR3 covers 15 amino acids. Only the CDR3 DNA stays, 45 bases, in frame from base 1. CDR1 and CDR2 are drawn from the germline V gene (reference sequence): SGHNT, YYREEE. V is trimmed back by 3 bases and J by 7 bases, and the junction contains 8 bases that no gene match accounts for. Sequencing was performed on an Illumina HiSeq 2500. TCR beta libraries were prepared by quantitative 5'-RACE with molecular barcodes. On the study's bioinformatics: Disease-linked TCR variants were identified with a new computational method built on a probabilistic model of VDJ rearrangement. TCRdb ran its own pipeline on the public reads, namely fastp trimming at Q25 and MiXCR clone calling, and kept in-frame beta chains. Entries are consolidated by CDR3 protein sequence, retaining the most common genes and DNA. TCRdb, not the authors, supplied the V and J calls. The sample contains 750,000 to 850,000 distinct CDR3 sequences, 12% of them found a single time. The ten biggest clones cover 0.51% of the sample.

The data are from a study of CD8 T cells in ankylosing spondylitis (dated by TCRdb to about 2017). Background for the entire study: T cell receptor beta repertoires were profiled in healthy donors and ankylosing spondylitis patients so that disease-linked TCR variants could be found. The full study cohort was made up of about 24 ankylosing spondylitis patients and 108 healthy donors. Peripheral blood was sampled, and synovial fluid was additionally collected from ankylosing spondylitis patients. Overall study results and their limits: Some of the motif variants had been reported before in the synovial fluid and blood of reactive arthritis patients, a finding that suggests common disease-initiation mechanisms. Significant enrichment of the disease-linked clones was reported in matched synovial fluid samples from ankylosing spondylitis patients. Blood from ankylosing spondylitis patients appeared to be characterized by a TCR beta motif made up of 8 or 9 highly homologous amino acid variants. The disease-linked clones had a CD8+ phenotype and were found at relatively low frequencies in peripheral blood.

This receptor was obtained from a male donor with ankylosing spondylitis. Sequencing was done on a sample of blood, either unsorted or a sorted T cell fraction (not recorded which). The chain employs TRBV5-4 and TRBJ1-5, with 9 middle bases fitting TRBD1. The DNA sequence is given as TGTGCCAGCAGCTGGGGCACAGGGGGCCGGCAGCCCCAGCATTTT. This gives the protein CASSWGTGGRQPQHF.